This TCR beta chain is drawn from a study of read filtering for tumor transcriptome and immune sequencing (dated by TCRdb to 2018 to 2021). Concerning the study at large: The cohort had some 16 male and over 12 female patients with a mean age of roughly 66 years, ranging from about 40 to 85. Under revised international staging, roughly 8 patients fell into R-ISS I, 15 or so into R-ISS II and more than five into R-ISS III. Whole-transcriptome libraries were prepared with the TruSeq RNA Access Library Prep Kit after DNase treatment. Per sample, about 3.5 to 11 million TCR-region mapped reads were obtained with IR-seq, compared with only roughly 85 to 1,300 with RNA-seq. The study compared TCR repertoires from targeted immune repertoire sequencing and bulk whole-transcriptome sequencing run on the same bone marrow samples. A main aim was a read-filtering strategy for immune repertoire data, specifically whether clonotypes supported by a single read should be removed.

Every patient had bone marrow sampled at the time of active disease. Bone marrow mononuclear cells were isolated by Ficoll-Hypaque density gradient centrifugation. CD138-negative cells were obtained by negative selection after labeling with CD138 magnetic microbeads on a MACS separator, removing myeloma plasma cells. Flow cytometry on an Attune NxT with CD138 antibodies was used to check the purity of the isolated cells. Total RNA was extracted using TRIzol reagent and was quantified on a NanoDrop spectrophotometer. For each patient, the CD138-negative bone marrow sample underwent paired RNA-seq and IR-seq. TCR libraries were built from 400 to 450 ng RNA with the Immunoverse kit, using molecular barcoded adaptors covering alpha/delta and beta/gamma chains. TCR library preparation used the same RNA that was used for transcriptome sequencing. TCR libraries were sequenced on an Illumina HiSeq 4000 with 2 x 150 cycles. Turning to the authors' computational methods: MiXCR aligned TCR reads to human V, D, J and C references and assembled the aligned reads into CDR3 clonotypes, with quality filtering and error correction included. Clonotype counts and gene usage diversity were analyzed with the tcR package in R. Raw mapping reads were checked after the RNA-seq reads had been mapped by STAR aligner version 2.5.3a onto the human GRCh37 genome. To test how sequencing depth affects detected clonotypes, IR-seq fastq files were randomly downsampled with Seqtk 1.3. TCRdb itself trimmed the public reads at Q25 with fastp, ran MiXCR and retained productive beta chains. Records with the same CDR3 protein are collapsed into one entry carrying the most frequent genes and DNA. TCRdb, not the authors, supplied the V and J calls. The sample has about 54,000 distinct CDR3 sequences on record, roughly an eighth of them singletons. The top ten hold 16% of the sample.

Concerning this clonotype itself: Its antigen is not yet known. One base away lies a much larger clone, so this may be a sequencing read error.

In the germline V gene, CDR1 corresponds to SGHRS and CDR2 to YFSETQ. The CDR3 numbers 14 residues from cysteine through phenylalanine. Left in the record is the CDR3 DNA by itself, 42 bases read in frame from the first base. Overall study outcomes, separate from this receptor: In IR-seq, single-read clonotypes were 80% to 90% of clonotypes but approximately 4% of total reads; in RNA-seq they were roughly 73% of clonotypes and 35% to 50% of reads. The correlation between IR-seq and RNA-seq shared clonotype proportions rose when single-read clonotypes were removed. Compared with RNA-seq, IR-seq captured clonotypes at much higher depth and more reliably, and a smaller IR-seq throughput was enough to identify most shared clonotypes. The sorted CD138-negative fraction was not purified T cells but a mixed bone marrow immune population.

The sequenced sample was a population of CD138-negative cells sorted from bone marrow. In the paper's terms, the cell subset or site label means: bone marrow mononuclear cells depleted of CD138+ plasma/myeloma cells by negative magnetic selection. The chain couples TRBV5-1 to TRBJ2-5; tentative D gene TRBD1, with 7 bases matching. This TCR was recovered from a donor at least 40 years old with multiple myeloma. Read as DNA, the sequence is TGTGCCGGCAGTTCGGACAGGCGGGGAGAGACCCAGTACTTC. Its translation is CAGSSDRRGETQYF. The full variable domain, completed from the reference TRBV5-1 and TRBJ2-5 proteins outside the CDR3, reads KAGVTQTPRYLIKTRGQQVTLSCSPISGHRSVSWYQQTPGQGLQFLFEYFSETQRNKGNFPGRFSGRQFSNSRSEMNVSTLELGDSALYLCAGSSDRRGETQYFGPGTRLLVL.